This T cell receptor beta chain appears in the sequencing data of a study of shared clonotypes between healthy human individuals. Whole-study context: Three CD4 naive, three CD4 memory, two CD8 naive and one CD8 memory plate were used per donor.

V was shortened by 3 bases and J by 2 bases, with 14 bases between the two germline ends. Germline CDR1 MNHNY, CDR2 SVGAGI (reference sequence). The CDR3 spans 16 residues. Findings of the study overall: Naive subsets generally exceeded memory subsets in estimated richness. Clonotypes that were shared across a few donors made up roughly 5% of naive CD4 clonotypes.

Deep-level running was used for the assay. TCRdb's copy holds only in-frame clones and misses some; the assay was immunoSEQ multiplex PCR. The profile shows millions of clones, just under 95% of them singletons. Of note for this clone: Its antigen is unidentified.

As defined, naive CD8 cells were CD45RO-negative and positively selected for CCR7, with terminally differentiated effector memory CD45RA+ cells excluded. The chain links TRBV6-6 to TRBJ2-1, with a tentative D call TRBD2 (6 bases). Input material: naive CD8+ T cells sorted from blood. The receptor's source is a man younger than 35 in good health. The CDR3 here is CASSYYIAEPYNEQFF. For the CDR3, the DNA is TGTGCCAGCAGTTATTATATAGCGGAGCCCTACAATGAGCAGTTCTTC.